These 24 T cell receptor beta chains were sequenced from one sample in a study of blood T cells in healthy people across ages. Alongside a J-beta primer mix, a sample-barcoded 5' primer served in a second PCR lasting about 7 to 11 cycles. TCRdb fed the 5' RACE reads into MiXCR, producing one record per CDR3 protein. The sample carries roughly 500,000 distinct CDR3 sequences, nearly 25% recorded once. The data were also submitted as part of a second study, on T cells of mothers and their children.

Sequencing was done on a sample of blood. These receptors were collected from a boy aged 10-17 years in good health.

The chain carries TRBV6-5 and TRBJ2-4; possibly TRBD2 for D (5 bases). CDR1 and CDR2 (germline): MNHEY, SVGAGI. The CDR3 consists of 14 residues. With 2 bases removed from V and 3 bases from J, the gap between germline ends came to 8 bases. CDR3 loop: CASSYIGVKNIQYF. The DNA of the CDR3 is TGTGCCAGCAGTTACATCGGGGTCAAAAACATTCAGTACTTC.

This clonotype appeared a single time. The chain employs TRBV18 and TRBJ2-7; tentative D call: TRBD1 (7 bases). Trimming took 1 base from V and 0 from J, leaving 13 bases between them. The CDR3 sequence is 16 residues long. Germline lookup yields CDR1 KGHSH and CDR2 LQKENI. CDR3 coding DNA: TGTGCCAGCTCACCACTCGGGACAGCGGGCTCCTACGAGCAGTACTTC. Residues: CASSPLGTAGSYEQYF.

About this clonotype itself: Being one base from a much bigger clone, this may be a read error. This chain uses TRBV13 with TRBJ2-2; TRBD1 aligns across 10 bases. CDR1 PRHDT and CDR2 FYEKMQ come from the germline V gene (reference sequence). The CDR3 runs to 16 residues. This chain's CDR3 is CAGSLPGTGAPGELFF. In DNA form, the CDR3 reads TGTGCCGGCAGCCTCCCCGGGACAGGGGCCCCCGGGGAGCTGTTTTTT.

The chain links TRBV2 to TRBJ2-7; TRBD2 agrees at 10 bases. The J segment lost 6 bases and the V segment lost 7 bases, leaving 12 bases of the junction unmatched. The CDR3 extends over 15 amino acids. Germline assignment: CDR1 SNHLY and CDR2 FYNNEI. The CDR3 DNA sequence: TGTGCCAGCACCTCTTCCGGGACTAGCGCCACCGAGCAGTACTTC. Its protein is CASTSSGTSATEQYF.

This chain joins TRBV7-2 and TRBJ2-7; 7 bases are a match to TRBD2. Germline CDR1 and CDR2: SGHTA and FQGNSA. With V trimmed by 8 bases and J by 0 bases, 7 bases remained unmatched. The CDR3 covers 14 residues. In nucleotides, the CDR3 is TGTGCCAGCTCCCGGGCTAGCGGCTCCTACGAGCAGTACTTC. Amino acid sequence: CASSRASGSYEQYF.

This clonotype was recorded many times. The chain uses TRBV6-2 or TRBV6-3 and TRBJ2-7; the D gene is possibly TRBD2 (5 bases). V was clipped by 4 bases and J by 5 bases, with 15 bases between them. This CDR3 region has 14 residues. Germline V gene lookup returns CDR1 MNHEY and CDR2 SVGEGT. The CDR3 reads CASSSARDRNEQYF. The DNA of the CDR3 is TGTGCCAGCAGTTCCGCCCGGGATAGGAACGAGCAGTACTTC.

The chain couples TRBV7-2 to TRBJ1-2, with D tentatively TRBD1 (6 bases). Trimming left V 1 base short and J 3 bases short, with 15 bases between. The CDR3 contains 16 residues. Germline V gene lookup returns CDR1 SGHTA and CDR2 FQGNSA. As DNA, the CDR3 is TGTGCCAGCAGCTTAGTTCAGGGGCCCACTCACTATGGCTACACCTTC. Protein product: CASSLVQGPTHYGYTF.

The chain couples TRBV7-2 to TRBJ2-7, with D tentatively TRBD2 (5 bases). Per germline, CDR1 SGHTA and CDR2 FQGNSA. The CDR3 is 15 residues long. V gave up 5 bases and J gave up 4 bases, with 18 bases separating them. Written as DNA, the CDR3 is TGTGCCAGCAGCCCGCGAGTGGGAGCTGGGTACGAGCAGTACTTC. It translates to CASSPRVGAGYEQYF. The whole variable domain, filled in from reference TRBV7-2 and TRBJ2-7, reads GAGVSQSPSNKVTEKGKDVELRCDPISGHTALYWYRQSLGQGLEFLIYFQGNSAPDKSGLPSDRFSAERTGGSVSTLTIQRTQQEDSAVYLCASSPRVGAGYEQYFGPGTRLTVT.

In this sample, this clonotype turned up a few times. The V gene is TRBV5-1, the J gene TRBJ2-7; tentative D call: TRBD1 (5 bases). The germline gives CDR1 SGHRS, CDR2 YFSETQ. The V and J ends lost 0 bases and 0 bases respectively, with 7 bases between them. This CDR3 spans 14 amino acids. The CDR3 loop reads CASSLAGFSYEQYF. CDR3 nucleotide sequence: TGCGCCAGCAGCTTGGCAGGGTTCTCCTACGAGCAGTACTTC.

The V gene is TRBV28, the J gene TRBJ2-3; the match to TRBD1 covers 8 bases. Germline CDR1 reads MDHEN; CDR2 reads SYDVKM. There are 16 residues in the CDR3. Trimming removed 3 bases from V and 2 bases from J; junction bases left unmatched: 7. The CDR3 nucleotides read TGTGCCAGCAGTTTTTTCAGGGGGCGCGCCACAGATACGCAGTATTTT. Its protein is CASSFFRGRATDTQYF.

The sample holds a few counts of this clonotype. The chain recombines TRBV28 with TRBJ1-1; 11 bases are a match to TRBD1. The junction had 7 bases not matched to a gene; V was cut back by 6 bases and J by 4 bases. The CDR3 is 15 residues long. Germline loops: CDR1 MDHEN, CDR2 SYDVKM. The DNA of the CDR3 is TGTGCCAGCAGCCGAAGGACAGGGGGCCCCACTGAAGCTTTCTTT. This gives the protein CASSRRTGGPTEAFF.

This clonotype was seen more than once but under ten times. The chain combines TRBV25-1 with TRBJ2-5, with a weak D call TRBD2 (5 bases). Germline-derived CDR1 and CDR2 are MGHDK and SYGVNS. V was cut by 4 bases and J by 4 bases, with 19 bases left in between. The CDR3 loop spans 16 amino acids. DNA of the CDR3: TGTGCCAGCAGTGCCGGCGGGTTGGCCGTAGGAGAGACCCAGTACTTC. Translation: CASSAGGLAVGETQYF.

V gene TRBV21-1 combines with J gene TRBJ2-7. TRBV21-1 is listed as a pseudogene. The CDR3 contains 13 residues. The CDR3 nucleotides are TGTGCCAGCAGCAACCGAGGAACCTACGAGCAGTACTTC. This codes for CASSNRGTYEQYF.

This clonotype appeared a few times. The gene calls are TRBV4-3 and TRBJ1-2; 8 bases fit TRBD1. CDR3 length: 16 amino acids. Trimming removed 1 base from V and 3 bases from J; junction bases left unmatched: 7. Germline V CDR1 and CDR2: LGHNA, YSLEER. CDR3 region: CASSQVAGGLDYGYTF. The CDR3 DNA follows: TGCGCCAGCAGCCAAGTTGCAGGGGGCTTGGACTATGGCTACACCTTC.

This chain links TRBV18 with TRBJ1-3, with TRBD1 identical over 9 bases. CDR1 KGHSH and CDR2 LQKENI come from the germline V gene. With 2 bases clipped from V and 3 bases from J, the junction kept 5 bases outside the gene matches. The CDR3 runs 16 residues. DNA of the CDR3: TGTGCCAGCTCACCAGAAACAGGGGGCAATGGAAACACCATATATTTT. It yields the protein CASSPETGGNGNTIYF.

For this clonotype: The junction departs from germline at one end; a sequencing error may be responsible. This chain uses TRBV7-7 with TRBJ2-7, with 10 positions matching TRBD2. The CDR3 loop spans 15 amino acids. Germline V gene sequence: CDR1 SSHAT, CDR2 FNYEAQ (reference sequence). The CDR3 reads CASSPGLADAYEQYF. DNA for the CDR3: TGTGCTAGCAGCCCCGGACTAGCGGACGCCTACGAGCAGTACTTC.

The CDR3 is CASRNDEQFF. The CDR3 DNA follows: TGTGCCAGCAGAAATGATGAGCAGTTCTTC. The chain combines TRBV7-9 with TRBJ2-1; D is ambiguous. Trimming cost V 6 bases and J 8 bases, with 5 bases left between them. Germline assignment: CDR1 SEHNR and CDR2 FQNEAQ (reference sequence). The CDR3 covers 10 residues.

The V call is TRBV6-4, the J call TRBJ2-1; TRBD2 is a possible D gene (6 bases). The CDR3 has 13 residues. From germline, CDR1 is MRHNA and CDR2 SNTAGT. Trimming removed 5 bases at V and 10 bases at J, with 15 bases between. The CDR3 sequence is CASSPTNSGEQFF. For the CDR3, the DNA is TGTGCCAGCAGTCCCACCAATAGCGGAGAGCAGTTCTTC.

The chain employs TRBV7-9 and TRBJ1-2; D might be TRBD1 (5 bases). CDR1 is SEHNR, CDR2 FQNEAQ, per germline (reference sequence). The CDR3 spans 15 residues. Deletions cut 2 bases from V and 7 bases from J, with 17 bases between. CDR3 region: CASSLSGTDMVGYTF. The CDR3 DNA reads TGTGCCAGCAGCTTATCAGGGACGGATATGGTTGGCTACACCTTC.

The rearrangement uses TRBV20-1 and TRBJ2-7, with 9 bases identical to TRBD1. This CDR3 has 16 residues. The V segment lost 1 base and the J segment 3 bases; nucleotides outside the gene matches: 10. The germline V gene has CDR1 DFQATT and CDR2 SNEGSKA (reference sequence). The CDR3 nucleotides read TGCAGTGCTAGAGTTCCTAGGACAGGGGAACGCTACGAGCAGTACTTC. As protein: CSARVPRTGERYEQYF.

The chain uses TRBV7-2 and TRBJ2-7; TRBD1 agrees at 7 bases. The trim removed 4 bases at V and 3 bases at J, leaving 6 bases unmatched. CDR3 length: 14 amino acids. Germline V gene sequence: CDR1 SGHTA, CDR2 FQGNSA. The DNA for the CDR3 is TGTGCCAGCAGCTCCATAACAGGGGTCTACGAGCAGTACTTC. Translation: CASSSITGVYEQYF.

This clonotype showed up many times. The chain links TRBV6-2 or TRBV6-3 to TRBJ2-1; 13 bases fit TRBD2. Germline trimming cut 6 bases from V and 7 bases from J; bases unmatched to any gene: 6. Germline values: CDR1 MNHEY, CDR2 SVGEGT. The CDR3 sequence is 15 residues long. The CDR3 DNA reads TGTGCCAGCAGACCCGGACTAGCGGGAGTGAATGAGCAGTTCTTC. It specifies CASRPGLAGVNEQFF.

This chain links TRBV4-1 with TRBJ1-1; D unclear. CDR1 is MGHRA and CDR2 is YSYEKL in the germline V gene. This CDR3 region has 14 residues. V was cut by 3 bases and J by 1 base, with 9 bases left in between. CDR3 DNA sequence: TGCGCCAGCAGCCAGATTCGACAGAACACTGAAGCTTTCTTT. Its protein product is CASSQIRQNTEAFF.

V gene TRBV6-5 combines with J gene TRBJ2-1; 7 positions match TRBD1. There are 13 residues in the CDR3. The V gene end was trimmed by 2 bases and the J gene end by 15 bases; junction bases not matched to a gene: 10. CDR1 is MNHEY and CDR2 is SVGAGI in the germline V gene. The CDR3 spells CASSYLHGQESFF. The CDR3 coding sequence is TGTGCCAGCAGTTACCTCCATGGACAGGAGTCGTTCTTC.